This record covers a single T cell receptor (beta chain). This clonotype was seen many times. It has no known antigen specificity. No quality values exist for individual bases; no much larger clone is one base distant. TCR beta CDR3 regions were amplified from RNA transcripts. A first-round RT-PCR of the TCR CDR3 used the HTBI primer set with the Qiagen OneStep RT-PCR kit. Libraries were constructed in a second round of multiplex PCR, after which size selection and purification were performed. Paired-end sequencing of the libraries was performed with 100 bp reads on an Illumina HiSeq2000. In the paper's pipeline: Raw data were processed with SOAPnuke, discarding reads with adapters, uncalled bases, mean Phred below 15, or no exact constant-primer or identifier match. COPE v1.2.5 was used to merge the high-quality paired reads, and each unique nucleotide sequence was defined as a clonotype. MiTCR v1.1 was used to align the clonotypes against IMGT TRBV, TRBD and TRBJ reference segments. The analysis was restricted to V-J combinations with a frequency above 0.0001, which together covered over 99% of the repertoires. A TCS score was defined as the ratio of F50 (clonal expansion) to E x V (chaos), with BLOSUM62-based TCRdist applied between CDR3 peptides within each V-J. Welch's t-statistics and random forest reduced around 510 V-J features to 13, which were used in a naive Bayes classifier (R e1071). Using fastp trimming at Q25 and MiXCR clonotype assembly, TCRdb reanalyzed the public sequencing data and kept in-frame beta chains. Each CDR3 protein gets just one entry, which takes the most common genes and DNA from the rows behind it. Clone size and V and J calls follow TCRdb, not the original study. The sample data list 730,000 or so distinct CDR3 sequences, and over 15% of these were observed just once. 16% of the sample is taken by the ten largest.

The source of the sample is a study of T cells in Graves' hyperthyroidism and ophthalmopathy (dated by TCRdb to between 2017 and 2020). For context, the study as a whole: Peripheral blood samples were taken at initial diagnosis, before any treatment was given. A discovery cohort of roughly 100 patients, approximately 45 with Graves' ophthalmopathy and roughly 59 with stable Graves' hyperthyroidism, was used to find distinguishing TCR V-J signatures. Prospective prediction of ophthalmopathy was tested in an independent validation cohort of approximately 19 hyperthyroidism patients and 17 patients who later progressed to ophthalmopathy. The roughly 100 discovery patients were randomly divided into training and test sets at a 7:3 ratio. Thyroid tissue and blood T-cell repertoires from roughly 6 Graves' hyperthyroidism patients were also compared in the study. Once sampling was done, hyperthyroidism patients were given methimazole at a starting dose of 30 mg daily, whereas ophthalmopathy patients were given high-dose intravenous methylprednisolone. The paper describes TCR Vbeta CDR3 sequencing of about 140 peripheral blood samples, made up of some 40 ophthalmopathy patients, roughly 80 hyperthyroidism patients and some 17 progressor patients.

The paper's findings and limits, for the study overall: No statistical method was used to set the sample size in advance, and investigators knew the group allocation. Ophthalmopathy was separated from stable hyperthyroidism by a 13 V-J signature model, with 85% to 90% sensitivity and just over 81% specificity obtained in cross-validation and 80%/75% obtained in testing. During validation, the model predicted progression to ophthalmopathy a median of roughly six months ahead of onset, with approximately 71% sensitivity and under 85% specificity. Most expanded thyroid clonotypes (frequency above 0.001) were also detected in blood, a finding suggesting that blood repertoires may reflect thyroid immune responses.

Hyperthyroidism patients were newly diagnosed, had a disease duration of under 2 months, and were aged 18 to 65 years. Exclusion was applied to patients with uncontrolled infections, other autoimmune diseases, pregnancy or lactation. Diagnoses were established on the basis of clinical symptoms, serum thyroxine and TRAb, thyroid ultrasound, and orbital computed tomography. Blood from progressor patients was drawn when they were first diagnosed with hyperthyroidism, before any ophthalmopathy symptoms appeared. PBMCs were isolated from approximately 10 ml of fresh peripheral blood by Ficoll-Paque density gradient centrifugation. Progressor patients were defined as those initially diagnosed with Graves' hyperthyroidism in whom ophthalmopathy developed during follow-up. Trizol reagent was used to extract total RNA, and RNA quality was then checked on an Agilent 2100 Bioanalyzer. Sequencing used blood. This TCR came from a woman in her forties or fifties with Graves' hyperthyroidism that later progressed to Graves' ophthalmopathy.

The DNA sequence follows: TGCAGTGCCAACGACATGAACACCGGGGAGCTGTTTTTT. Its protein product is CSANDMNTGELFF. The rearranged segments are TRBV20-1 and TRBJ2-2; the D gene lacks a confident call. Including the terminal cysteine and phenylalanine, the CDR3 comprises 13 residues. Kept here is only the CDR3 DNA, which spans 39 bases and is read in frame from base 1. V is shortened by 6 bases, J by 1 base, and the region joining them spans 9 bases. CDR1 DFQATT and CDR2 SNEGSKA are derived from the germline V gene (reference sequence).